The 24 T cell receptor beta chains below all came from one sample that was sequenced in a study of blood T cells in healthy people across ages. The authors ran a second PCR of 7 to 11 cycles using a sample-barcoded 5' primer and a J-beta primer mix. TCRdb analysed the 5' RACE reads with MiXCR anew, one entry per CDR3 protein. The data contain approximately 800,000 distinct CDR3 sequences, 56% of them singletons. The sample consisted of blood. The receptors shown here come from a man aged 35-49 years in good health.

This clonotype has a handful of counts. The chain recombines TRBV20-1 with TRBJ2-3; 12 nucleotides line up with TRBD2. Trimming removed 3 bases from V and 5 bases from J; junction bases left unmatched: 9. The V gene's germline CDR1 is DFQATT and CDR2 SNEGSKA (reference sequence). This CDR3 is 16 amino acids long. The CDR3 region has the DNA TGCAGTGCTAGCCAGACTAGCGGGGGAAGAGGAGATACGCAGTATTTT. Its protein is CSASQTSGGRGDTQYF.

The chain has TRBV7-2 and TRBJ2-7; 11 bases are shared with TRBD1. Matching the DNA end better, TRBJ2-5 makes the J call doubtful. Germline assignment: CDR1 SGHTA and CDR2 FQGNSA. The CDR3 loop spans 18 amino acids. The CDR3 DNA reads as TGTGCCAGCAGCTTACATCCCGCGGCGGACAGGGGGCGTAAGACCCAGTACTTC. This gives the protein CASSLHPAADRGRKTQYF.

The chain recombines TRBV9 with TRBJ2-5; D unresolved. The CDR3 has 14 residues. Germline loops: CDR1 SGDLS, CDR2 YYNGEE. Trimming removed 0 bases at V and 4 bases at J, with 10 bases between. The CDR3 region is CASSVGSHSETQYF. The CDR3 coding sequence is TGTGCCAGCAGCGTAGGAAGTCATTCAGAGACCCAGTACTTC.

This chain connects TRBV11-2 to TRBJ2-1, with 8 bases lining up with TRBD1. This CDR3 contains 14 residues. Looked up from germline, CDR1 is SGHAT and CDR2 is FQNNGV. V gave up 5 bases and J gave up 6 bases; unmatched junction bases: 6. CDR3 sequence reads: CASSPGGPTNEQFF. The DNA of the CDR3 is TGTGCCAGCAGCCCAGGGGGCCCTACCAATGAGCAGTTCTTC.

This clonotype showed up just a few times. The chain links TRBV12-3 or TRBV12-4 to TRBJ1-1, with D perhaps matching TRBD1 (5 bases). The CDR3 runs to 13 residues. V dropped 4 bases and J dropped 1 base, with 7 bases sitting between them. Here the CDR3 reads CASSSGPNTEAFF. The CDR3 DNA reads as TGTGCCAGCAGTTCGGGGCCGAACACTGAAGCTTTCTTT.

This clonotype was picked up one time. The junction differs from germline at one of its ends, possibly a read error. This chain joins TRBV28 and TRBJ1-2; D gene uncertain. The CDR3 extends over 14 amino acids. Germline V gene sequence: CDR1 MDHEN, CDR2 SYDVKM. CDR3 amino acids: CASSVEDSNYGYIF. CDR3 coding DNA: TGTGCCAGCAGTGTTGAAGATTCTAACTATGGCTACATCTTC.

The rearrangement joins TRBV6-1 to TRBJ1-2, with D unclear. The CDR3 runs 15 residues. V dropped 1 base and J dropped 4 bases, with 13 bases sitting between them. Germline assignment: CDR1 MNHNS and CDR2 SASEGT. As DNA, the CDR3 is TGTGCCAGCAGTGAAGGAGCGGGCGGTATCTATGGCTACACCTTC. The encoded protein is CASSEGAGGIYGYTF.

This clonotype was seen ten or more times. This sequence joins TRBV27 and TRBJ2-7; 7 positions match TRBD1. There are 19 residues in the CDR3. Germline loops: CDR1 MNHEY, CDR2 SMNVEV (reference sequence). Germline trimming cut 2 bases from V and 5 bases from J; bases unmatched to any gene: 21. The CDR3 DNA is TGTGCCAGCAGTTTAGTCGGCCCCGGAGCCTGGGACAGTTGGAACGAGCAGTACTTC. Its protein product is CASSLVGPGAWDSWNEQYF.

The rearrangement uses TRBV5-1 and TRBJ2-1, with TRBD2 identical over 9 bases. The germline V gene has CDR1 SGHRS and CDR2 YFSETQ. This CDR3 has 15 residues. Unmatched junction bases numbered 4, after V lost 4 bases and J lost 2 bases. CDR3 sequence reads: CASSATSGPYNEQFF. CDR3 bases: TGCGCCAGCAGCGCGACTAGCGGACCCTACAATGAGCAGTTCTTC.

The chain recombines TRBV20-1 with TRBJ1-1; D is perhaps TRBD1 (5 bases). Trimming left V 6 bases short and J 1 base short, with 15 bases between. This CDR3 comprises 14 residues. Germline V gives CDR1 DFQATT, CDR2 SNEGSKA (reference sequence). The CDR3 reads CSAPLATENTEAFF. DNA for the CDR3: TGCAGTGCCCCTTTAGCGACAGAGAACACTGAAGCTTTCTTT.

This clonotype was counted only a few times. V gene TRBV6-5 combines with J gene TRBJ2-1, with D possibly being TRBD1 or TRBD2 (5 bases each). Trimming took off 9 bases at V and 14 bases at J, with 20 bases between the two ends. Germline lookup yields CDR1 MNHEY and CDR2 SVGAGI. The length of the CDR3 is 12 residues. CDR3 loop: CASGEGVGVEFF. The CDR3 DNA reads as TGTGCCAGTGGCGAGGGCGTGGGGGTAGAGTTCTTC.

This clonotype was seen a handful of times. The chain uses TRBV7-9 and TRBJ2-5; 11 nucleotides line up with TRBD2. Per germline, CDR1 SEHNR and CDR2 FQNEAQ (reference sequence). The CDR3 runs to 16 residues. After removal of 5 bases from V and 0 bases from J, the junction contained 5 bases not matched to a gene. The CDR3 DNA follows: TGTGCCAGCAGCCCCCCTAGCGGGGGGTACCAAGAGACCCAGTACTTC. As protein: CASSPPSGGYQETQYF.

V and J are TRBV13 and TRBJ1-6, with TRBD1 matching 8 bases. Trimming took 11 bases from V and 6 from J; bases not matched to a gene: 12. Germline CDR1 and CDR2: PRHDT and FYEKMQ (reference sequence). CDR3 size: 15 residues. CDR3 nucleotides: TGTGCCGGCCAGGGGGCGCTTTGGGCTAATTCACCCCTCCACTTT. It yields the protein CAGQGALWANSPLHF.

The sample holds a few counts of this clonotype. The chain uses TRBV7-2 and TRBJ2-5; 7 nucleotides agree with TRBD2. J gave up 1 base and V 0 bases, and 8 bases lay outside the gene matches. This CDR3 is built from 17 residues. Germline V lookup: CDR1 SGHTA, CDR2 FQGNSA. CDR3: CASSLAPRLAFQETQYF. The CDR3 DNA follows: TGTGCCAGCAGCTTAGCCCCCCGACTAGCCTTCCAAGAGACCCAGTACTTC.

The CDR3 loop reads CASSQEAGTGDTGELFF. The CDR3 coding sequence is TGTGCCAGCAGCCAAGAAGCCGGGACAGGGGACACCGGGGAGCTGTTTTTT. The gene calls are TRBV4-2 and TRBJ2-2; 10 bases are shared with TRBD1. There are 17 residues in the CDR3. Losses at the gene ends were 0 bases for V and 3 bases for J; bases not matched to a gene: 4. Per the germline V gene, CDR1 is LGHNA and CDR2 is YNFKEQ.

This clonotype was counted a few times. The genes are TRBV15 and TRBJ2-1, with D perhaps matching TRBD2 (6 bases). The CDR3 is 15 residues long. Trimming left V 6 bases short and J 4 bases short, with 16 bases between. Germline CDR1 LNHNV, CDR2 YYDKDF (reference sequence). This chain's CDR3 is CATRTPGGVYNEQFF. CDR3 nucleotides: TGTGCCACCAGAACCCCCGGCGGGGTTTACAATGAGCAGTTCTTC.

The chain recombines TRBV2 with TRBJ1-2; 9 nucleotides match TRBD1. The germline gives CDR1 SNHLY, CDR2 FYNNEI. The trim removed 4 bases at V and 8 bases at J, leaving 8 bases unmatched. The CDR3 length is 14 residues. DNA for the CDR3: TGTGCCAGCAGTGCTGGGACAGGGAATGAAGGCTACACCTTC. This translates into CASSAGTGNEGYTF.

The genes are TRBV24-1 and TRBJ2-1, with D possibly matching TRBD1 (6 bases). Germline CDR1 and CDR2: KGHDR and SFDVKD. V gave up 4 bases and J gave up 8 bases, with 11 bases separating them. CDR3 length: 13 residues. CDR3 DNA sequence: TGTGCCACCAGTGACACCAACAGGGATGAGCAGTTCTTC. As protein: CATSDTNRDEQFF.

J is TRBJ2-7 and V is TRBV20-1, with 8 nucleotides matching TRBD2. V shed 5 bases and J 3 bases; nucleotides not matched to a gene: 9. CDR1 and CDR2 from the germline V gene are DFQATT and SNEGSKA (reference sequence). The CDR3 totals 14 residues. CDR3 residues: CSAPTSGTNYEQYF. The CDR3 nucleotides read TGCAGTGCTCCAACTAGCGGTACTAACTACGAGCAGTACTTC.

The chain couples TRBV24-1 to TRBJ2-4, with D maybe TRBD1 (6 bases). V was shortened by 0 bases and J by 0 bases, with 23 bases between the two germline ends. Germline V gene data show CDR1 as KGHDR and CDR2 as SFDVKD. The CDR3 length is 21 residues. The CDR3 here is CATSDLQMDREIKLAKNIQYF. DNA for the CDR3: TGTGCCACCAGTGATTTGCAAATGGACAGAGAAATTAAACTAGCCAAAAACATTCAGTACTTC.

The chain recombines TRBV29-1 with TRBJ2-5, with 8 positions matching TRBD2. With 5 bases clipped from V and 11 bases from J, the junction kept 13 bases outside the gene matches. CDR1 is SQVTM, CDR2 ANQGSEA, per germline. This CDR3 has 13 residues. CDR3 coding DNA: TGCAGCGTTTGGACAGATCGCGGGAGGAAGCAGTACTTC. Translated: CSVWTDRGRKQYF.

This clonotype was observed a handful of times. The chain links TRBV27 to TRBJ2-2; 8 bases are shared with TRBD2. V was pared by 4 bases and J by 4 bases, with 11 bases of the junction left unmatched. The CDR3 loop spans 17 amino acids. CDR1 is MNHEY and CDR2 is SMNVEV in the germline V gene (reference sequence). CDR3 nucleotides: TGTGCCAGCAGTTCCAACTCCGGGGGGGCCGGCACCGGGGAGCTGTTTTTT. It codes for CASSSNSGGAGTGELFF.

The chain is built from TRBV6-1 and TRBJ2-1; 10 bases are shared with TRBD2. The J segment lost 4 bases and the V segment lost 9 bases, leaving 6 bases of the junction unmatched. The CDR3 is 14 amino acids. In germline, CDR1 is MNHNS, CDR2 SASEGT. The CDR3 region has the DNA TGTGCCAGTTTACTAGCGGGACGATACAATGAGCAGTTCTTC. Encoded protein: CASLLAGRYNEQFF.

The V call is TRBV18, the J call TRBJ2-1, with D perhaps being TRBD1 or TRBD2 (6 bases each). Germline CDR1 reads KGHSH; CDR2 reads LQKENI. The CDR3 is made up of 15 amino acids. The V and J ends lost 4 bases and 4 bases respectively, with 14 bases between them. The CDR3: CASSLGGDKYNEQFF. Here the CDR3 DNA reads TGTGCCAGCTCACTAGGCGGGGACAAATACAATGAGCAGTTCTTC.